The 14 T cell receptor beta chains below come from one sample, sequenced in a study of response to subunit inactivated influenza vaccine. One entry per CDR3 protein, called by TCRdb with MiXCR from the RT-PCR reads. This sample carries approximately 500,000 distinct CDR3 sequences, around 13% of them seen once, and the ten largest clones take over 10%. The input for sequencing was PBMCs from blood, taken 45 days after vaccination. The receptors derive from a man aged 50-59 years who received an inactivated influenza vaccine.

Only a few counts were recorded for this clonotype. J is TRBJ2-7 and V is TRBV10-3; 11 bases are shared with TRBD1. The CDR3 is made up of 16 amino acids. V gave up 8 bases and J gave up 2 bases; unmatched junction bases: 11. Looked up from germline, CDR1 is ENHRY and CDR2 is SYGVKD. The CDR3 nucleotides are TGTGCCATCGCCGGAACTACGGGACAGGGGGCCTACGAGCAGTACTTC. Translation gives CAIAGTTGQGAYEQYF.

This clonotype was counted between two and nine times. CDR3 sequence reads: CASSKSGTAQETQYF. For the CDR3, the DNA is TGTGCCAGCAGCAAATCCGGGACAGCCCAAGAGACCCAGTACTTC. The rearrangement joins TRBV7-2 to TRBJ2-5; 7 bases align to TRBD1. The CDR3 covers 15 residues. The V segment lost 5 bases and the J segment 1 base; nucleotides outside the gene matches: 7. Per germline, CDR1 SGHTA and CDR2 FQGNSA.

This clonotype came up many times. The J gene is TRBJ2-7, the V gene TRBV12-3 or TRBV12-4; D might be TRBD1 (6 bases). V lost 6 bases, J lost 7 bases, and 22 bases lay in between. The CDR3 spans 15 residues. The CDR3 bases are TGTGCCAGCAGACTTAGGATTGCAGGGGATGGTGAGCAGTACTTC. Translated: CASRLRIAGDGEQYF.

In its sample, this clonotype was seen a few times. The V gene is TRBV20-1, the J gene TRBJ2-1, with TRBD2 matching over 16 bases. The junction had 9 bases not matched to a gene; V was cut back by 4 bases and J by 6 bases. The CDR3 runs 17 residues. CDR1 and CDR2 from the germline V gene are DFQATT and SNEGSKA (reference sequence). CDR3 protein: CSANAGTSGRAPNEQFF. CDR3 bases: TGCAGTGCTAACGCCGGGACTAGCGGGAGGGCCCCCAATGAGCAGTTCTTC.

The genes are TRBV30 and TRBJ1-6; 8 bases are a match to TRBD1. Per germline, CDR1 GTSNPN and CDR2 SVGIG (reference sequence). The CDR3 is 15 residues long. The J segment lost 8 bases and the V segment lost 1 base, leaving 7 bases of the junction unmatched. The CDR3 region has the DNA TGTGCCTGGAGTGGGACAGGGTCCGACTATTCACCCCTCCACTTT. Its translation: CAWSGTGSDYSPLHF.

This clonotype was seen ten or more times. The chain has TRBV5-6 and TRBJ2-3; D could derive from TRBD1 or TRBD2 (5 bases each). V dropped 1 base and J dropped 8 bases, with 8 bases sitting between them. Looked up from germline, CDR1 is SGHDT and CDR2 is YYEEEE. This CDR3 region has 12 residues. The CDR3 sequence is CASSLMGTTQYF. Here the CDR3 DNA reads TGTGCCAGCAGCTTGATGGGGACTACGCAGTATTTT.

This clonotype was seen a handful of times. The chain carries TRBV7-9 and TRBJ2-3; no clear D gene. The CDR3 is 12 amino acids. The V and J ends lost 3 bases and 4 bases respectively, with 5 bases between them. Germline V lookup: CDR1 SEHNR, CDR2 FQNEAQ (reference sequence). This CDR3 is CASSFQADTQYF. Here the CDR3 DNA reads TGTGCCAGCAGCTTTCAGGCAGATACGCAGTATTTT.

The chain employs TRBV18 and TRBJ2-7; D gene uncertain. Per germline, CDR1 KGHSH and CDR2 LQKENI. CDR3 length: 15 amino acids. V lost 0 bases, J lost 0 bases, and 9 bases lay in between. The CDR3 loop reads CASSPPSRSSYEQYF. The DNA for the CDR3 is TGTGCCAGCTCACCACCGAGCCGGAGCTCCTACGAGCAGTACTTC.

This clonotype was observed a single time. The chain recombines TRBV5-1 with TRBJ2-5; TRBD1 matches 8 bases. This CDR3 is 14 amino acids long. Trimming at V came to 3 bases and at J to 3 bases, leaving 4 bases not matched to a gene. Germline V lookup: CDR1 SGHRS, CDR2 YFSETQ. The CDR3 sequence is CASSSDRVEETQYF. The CDR3 DNA reads as TGCGCCAGCAGCTCGGACAGGGTCGAAGAGACCCAGTACTTC.

There are a few counts of this clonotype. This chain joins TRBV5-1 and TRBJ1-1, with D hard to call. CDR1 SGHRS and CDR2 YFSETQ come from the germline V gene. V was pared by 3 bases and J by 1 base, with 7 bases between. The CDR3 totals 13 residues. This CDR3 is CASSYDTNTEAFF. The DNA of the CDR3 is TGCGCCAGCAGCTACGACACGAACACTGAAGCTTTCTTT. Variable domain in full (rest from reference TRBV5-1 and TRBJ1-1): KAGVTQTPRYLIKTRGQQVTLSCSPISGHRSVSWYQQTPGQGLQFLFEYFSETQRNKGNFPGRFSGRQFSNSRSEMNVSTLELGDSALYLCASSYDTNTEAFFGQGTRLTVV.

There are a few counts of this clonotype. The V gene is TRBV20-1, the J gene TRBJ2-7, with D possibly being TRBD2 (6 bases). Trimming removed 5 bases at V and 0 bases at J, with 14 bases between. Germline CDR1 reads DFQATT; CDR2 reads SNEGSKA (reference sequence). The CDR3 has 14 residues. CDR3 in amino acids: CSAQRGTYSYEQYF. CDR3 nucleotides: TGCAGTGCTCAGCGCGGGACTTACTCCTACGAGCAGTACTTC.

The sample holds a few counts of this clonotype. The V gene is TRBV7-9, the J gene TRBJ2-7; possibly TRBD1 for D (6 bases). This CDR3 comprises 16 residues. The germline CDR1 and CDR2 sequences are SEHNR and FQNEAQ (reference sequence). The V and J ends lost 4 bases and 3 bases respectively, with 19 bases between them. The CDR3 loop is CASSYLKWGPDYEQYF. In DNA, the CDR3 is TGTGCCAGCAGCTATCTTAAATGGGGGCCGGACTACGAGCAGTACTTC. Drawing the rest from reference TRBV7-9 and TRBJ2-7, the complete variable domain is DTGVSQNPRHKITKRGQNVTFRCDPISEHNRLYWYRQTLGQGPEFLTYFQNEAQLEKSRLLSDRFSAERPKGSFSTLEIQRTEQGDSAMYLCASSYLKWGPDYEQYFGPGTRLTVT.

This clonotype appeared many times. This chain links TRBV20-1 with TRBJ2-1; 7 nucleotides match TRBD2. Germline V gives CDR1 DFQATT, CDR2 SNEGSKA (reference sequence). This CDR3 spans 13 amino acids. V shed 1 base and J 6 bases; nucleotides not matched to a gene: 3. The CDR3 bases are TGCAGTGCTAGAGGACTAGCTGGCAATGAGCAGTTCTTC. Amino acids: CSARGLAGNEQFF.

The gene calls are TRBV11-2 and TRBJ2-5; D call uncertain. V was trimmed by 0 bases and J by 4 bases, leaving 12 bases between them. Germline V gives CDR1 SGHAT, CDR2 FQNNGV. The CDR3 is 15 residues long. For the CDR3, the DNA is TGTGCCAGCAGCTTAGAACGGGTCGCGTTAGAGACCCAGTACTTC. This codes for CASSLERVALETQYF. Full variable domain (missing parts from reference TRBV11-2 and TRBJ2-5): EAGVAQSPRYKIIEKRQSVAFWCNPISGHATLYWYQQILGQGPKLLIQFQNNGVVDDSQLPKDRFSAERLKGVDSTLKIQPAKLEDSAVYLCASSLERVALETQYFGPGTRLLVL.